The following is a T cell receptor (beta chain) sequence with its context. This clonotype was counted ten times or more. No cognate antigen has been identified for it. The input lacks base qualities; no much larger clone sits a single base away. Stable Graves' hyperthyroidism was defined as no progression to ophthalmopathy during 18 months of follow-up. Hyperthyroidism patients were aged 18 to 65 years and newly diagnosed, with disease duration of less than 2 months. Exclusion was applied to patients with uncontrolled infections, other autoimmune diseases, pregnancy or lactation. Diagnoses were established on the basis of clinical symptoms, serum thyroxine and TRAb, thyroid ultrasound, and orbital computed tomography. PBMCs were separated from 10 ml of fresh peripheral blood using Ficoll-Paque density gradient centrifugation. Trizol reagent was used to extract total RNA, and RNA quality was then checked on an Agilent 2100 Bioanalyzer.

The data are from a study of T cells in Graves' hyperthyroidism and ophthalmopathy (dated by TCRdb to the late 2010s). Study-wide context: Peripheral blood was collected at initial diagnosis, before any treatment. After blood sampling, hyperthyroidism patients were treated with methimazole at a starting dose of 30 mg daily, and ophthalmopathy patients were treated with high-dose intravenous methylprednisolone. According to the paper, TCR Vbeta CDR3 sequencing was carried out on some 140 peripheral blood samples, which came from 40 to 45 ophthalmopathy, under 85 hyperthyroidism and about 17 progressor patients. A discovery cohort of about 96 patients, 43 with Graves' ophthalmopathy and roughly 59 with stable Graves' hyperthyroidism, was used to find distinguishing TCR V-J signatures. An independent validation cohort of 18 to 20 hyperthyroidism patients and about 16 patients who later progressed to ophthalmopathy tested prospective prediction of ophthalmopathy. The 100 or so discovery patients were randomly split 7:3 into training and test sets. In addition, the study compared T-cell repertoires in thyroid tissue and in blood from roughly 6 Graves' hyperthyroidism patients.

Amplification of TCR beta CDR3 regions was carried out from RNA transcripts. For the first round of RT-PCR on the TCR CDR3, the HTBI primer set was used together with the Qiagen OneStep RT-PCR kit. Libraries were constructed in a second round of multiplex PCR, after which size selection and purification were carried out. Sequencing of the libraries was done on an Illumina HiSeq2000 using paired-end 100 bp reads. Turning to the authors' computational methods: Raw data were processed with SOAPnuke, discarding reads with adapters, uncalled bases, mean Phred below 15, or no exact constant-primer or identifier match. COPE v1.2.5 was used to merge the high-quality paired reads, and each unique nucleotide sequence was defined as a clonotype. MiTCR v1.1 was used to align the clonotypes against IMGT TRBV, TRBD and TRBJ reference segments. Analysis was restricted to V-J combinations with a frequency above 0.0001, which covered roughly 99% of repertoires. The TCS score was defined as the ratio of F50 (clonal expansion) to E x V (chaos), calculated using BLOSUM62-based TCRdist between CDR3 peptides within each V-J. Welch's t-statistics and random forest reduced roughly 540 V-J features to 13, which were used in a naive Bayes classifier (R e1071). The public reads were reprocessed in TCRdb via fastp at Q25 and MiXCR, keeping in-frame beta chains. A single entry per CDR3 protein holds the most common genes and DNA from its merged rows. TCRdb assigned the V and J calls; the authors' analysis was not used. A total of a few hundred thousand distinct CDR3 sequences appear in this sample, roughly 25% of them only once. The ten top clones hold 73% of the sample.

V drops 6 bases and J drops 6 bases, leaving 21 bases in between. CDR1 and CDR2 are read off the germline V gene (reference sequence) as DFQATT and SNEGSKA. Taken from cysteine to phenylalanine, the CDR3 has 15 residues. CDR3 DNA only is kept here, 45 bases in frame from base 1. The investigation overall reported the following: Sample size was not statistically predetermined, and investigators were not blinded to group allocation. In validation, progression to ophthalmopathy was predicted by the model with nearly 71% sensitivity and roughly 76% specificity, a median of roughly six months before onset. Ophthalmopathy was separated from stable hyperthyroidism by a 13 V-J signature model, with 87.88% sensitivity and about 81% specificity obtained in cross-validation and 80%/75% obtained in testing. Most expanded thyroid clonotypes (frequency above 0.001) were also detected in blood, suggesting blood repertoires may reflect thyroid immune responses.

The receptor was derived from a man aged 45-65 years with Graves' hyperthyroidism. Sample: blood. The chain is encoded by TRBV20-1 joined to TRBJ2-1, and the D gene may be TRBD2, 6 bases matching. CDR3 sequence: CSAHSSSGVGNEQFF. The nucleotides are TGCAGTGCCCATTCTAGCTCGGGAGTAGGCAATGAGCAGTTCTTC.